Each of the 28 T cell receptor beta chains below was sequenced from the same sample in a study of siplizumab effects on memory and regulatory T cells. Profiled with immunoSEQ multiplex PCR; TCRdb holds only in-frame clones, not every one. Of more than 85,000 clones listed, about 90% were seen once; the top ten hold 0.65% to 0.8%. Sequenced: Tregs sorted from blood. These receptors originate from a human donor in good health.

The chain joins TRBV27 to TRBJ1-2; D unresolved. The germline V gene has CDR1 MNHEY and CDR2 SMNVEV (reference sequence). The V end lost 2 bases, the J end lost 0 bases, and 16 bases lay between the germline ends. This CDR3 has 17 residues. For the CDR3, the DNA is TGTGCCAGCAGTTTACAAGCCCGTGCAATCCCTAACTATGGCTACACCTTC. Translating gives CASSLQARAIPNYGYTF.

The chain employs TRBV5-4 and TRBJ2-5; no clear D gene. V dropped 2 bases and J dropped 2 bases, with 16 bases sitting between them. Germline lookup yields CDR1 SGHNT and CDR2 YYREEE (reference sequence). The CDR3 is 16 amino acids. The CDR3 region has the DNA TGTGCCAGCAGCTTAGGCCGTGGGCCCTCGCAAGAGACCCAGTACTTC. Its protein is CASSLGRGPSQETQYF.

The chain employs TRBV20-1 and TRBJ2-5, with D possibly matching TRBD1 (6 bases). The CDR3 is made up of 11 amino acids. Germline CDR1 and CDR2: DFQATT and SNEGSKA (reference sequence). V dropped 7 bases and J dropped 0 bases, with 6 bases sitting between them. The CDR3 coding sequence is TGCAGTGGGGACAACCAAGAGACCCAGTACTTC. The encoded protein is CSGDNQETQYF.

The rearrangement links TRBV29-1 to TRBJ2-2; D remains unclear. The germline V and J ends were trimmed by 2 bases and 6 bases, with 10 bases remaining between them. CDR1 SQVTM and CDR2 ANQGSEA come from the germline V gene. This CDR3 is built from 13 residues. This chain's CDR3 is CSVETRTAGELFF. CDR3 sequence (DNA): TGCAGCGTTGAAACCAGGACGGCCGGGGAGCTGTTTTTT.

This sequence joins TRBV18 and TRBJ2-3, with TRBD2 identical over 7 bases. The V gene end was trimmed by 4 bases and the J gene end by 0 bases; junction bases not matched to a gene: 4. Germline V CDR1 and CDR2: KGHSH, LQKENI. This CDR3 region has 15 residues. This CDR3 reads CASSQLARSTDTQYF. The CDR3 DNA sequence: TGTGCCAGCTCACAACTAGCGCGTAGCACAGATACGCAGTATTTT.

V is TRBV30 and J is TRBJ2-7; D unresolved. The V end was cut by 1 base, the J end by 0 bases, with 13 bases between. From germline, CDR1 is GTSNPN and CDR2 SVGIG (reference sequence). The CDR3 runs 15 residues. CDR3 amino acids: CAWSALLVSSYEQYF. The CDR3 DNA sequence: TGTGCCTGGAGTGCCCTACTCGTGAGCTCCTACGAGCAGTACTTC.

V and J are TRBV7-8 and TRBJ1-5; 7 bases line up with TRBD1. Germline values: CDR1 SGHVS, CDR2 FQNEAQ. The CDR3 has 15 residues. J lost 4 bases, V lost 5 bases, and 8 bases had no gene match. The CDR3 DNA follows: TGTGCCAGCAGCCCTGACAGGGCTACTAATCAGCCCCAGCATTTT. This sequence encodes CASSPDRATNQPQHF.

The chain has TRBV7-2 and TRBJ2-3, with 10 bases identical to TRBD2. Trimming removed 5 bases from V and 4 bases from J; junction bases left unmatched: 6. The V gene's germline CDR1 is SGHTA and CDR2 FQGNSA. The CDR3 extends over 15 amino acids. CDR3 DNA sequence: TGTGCCAGCAGCGCCCCCGGACTAGCGGCAGATACGCAGTATTTT. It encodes CASSAPGLAADTQYF.

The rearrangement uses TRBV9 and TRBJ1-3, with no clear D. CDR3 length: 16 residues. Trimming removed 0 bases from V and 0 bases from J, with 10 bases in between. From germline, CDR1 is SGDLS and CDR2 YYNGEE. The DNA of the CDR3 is TGTGCCAGCAGCGTAGATTTTGCCTACTCTGGAAACACCATATATTTT. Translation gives CASSVDFAYSGNTIYF.

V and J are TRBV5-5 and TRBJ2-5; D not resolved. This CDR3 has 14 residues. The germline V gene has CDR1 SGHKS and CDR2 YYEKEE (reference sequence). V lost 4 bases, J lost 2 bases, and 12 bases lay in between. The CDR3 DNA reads TGTGCCAGCAGCGAACCGGGCGTGCAAGAGACCCAGTACTTC. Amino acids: CASSEPGVQETQYF.

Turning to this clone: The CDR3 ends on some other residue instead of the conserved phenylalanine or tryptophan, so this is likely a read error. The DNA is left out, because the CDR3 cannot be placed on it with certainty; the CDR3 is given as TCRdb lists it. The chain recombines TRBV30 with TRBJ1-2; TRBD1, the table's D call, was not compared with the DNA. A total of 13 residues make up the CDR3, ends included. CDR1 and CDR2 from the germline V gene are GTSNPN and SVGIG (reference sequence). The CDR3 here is CAWSVAGQGASQV.

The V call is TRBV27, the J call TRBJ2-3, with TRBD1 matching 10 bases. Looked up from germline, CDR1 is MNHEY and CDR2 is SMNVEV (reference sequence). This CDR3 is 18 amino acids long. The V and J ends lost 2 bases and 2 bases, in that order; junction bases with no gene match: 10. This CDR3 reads CASSLGRTGGRHTDTQYF. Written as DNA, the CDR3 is TGTGCCAGCAGTTTAGGGCGGACAGGGGGGAGGCACACAGATACGCAGTATTTT.

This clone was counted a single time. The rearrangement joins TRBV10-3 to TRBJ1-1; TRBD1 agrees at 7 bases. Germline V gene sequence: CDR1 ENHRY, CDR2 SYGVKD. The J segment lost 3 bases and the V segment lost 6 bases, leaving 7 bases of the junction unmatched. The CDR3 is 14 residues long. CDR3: CAISYGGGDTEAFF. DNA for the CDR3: TGTGCCATCAGCTACGGAGGGGGCGACACTGAAGCTTTCTTT.

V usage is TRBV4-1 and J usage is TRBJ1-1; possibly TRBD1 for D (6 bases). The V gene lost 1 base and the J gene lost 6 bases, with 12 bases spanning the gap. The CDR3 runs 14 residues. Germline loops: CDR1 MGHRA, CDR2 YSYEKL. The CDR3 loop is CASSQAGALAEAFF. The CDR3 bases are TGCGCCAGCAGCCAAGCAGGGGCTTTGGCTGAAGCTTTCTTT.

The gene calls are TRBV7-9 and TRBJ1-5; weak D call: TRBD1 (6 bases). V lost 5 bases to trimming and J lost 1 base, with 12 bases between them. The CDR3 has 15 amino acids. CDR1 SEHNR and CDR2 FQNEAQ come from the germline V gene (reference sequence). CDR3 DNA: TGTGCCAGCAGCCCCGGGACAACAAGCAATCAGCCCCAGCATTTT. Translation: CASSPGTTSNQPQHF.

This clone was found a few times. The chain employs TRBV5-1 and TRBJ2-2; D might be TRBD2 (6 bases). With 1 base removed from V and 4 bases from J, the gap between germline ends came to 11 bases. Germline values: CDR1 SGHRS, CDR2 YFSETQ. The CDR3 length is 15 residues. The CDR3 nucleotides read TGCGCCAGCAGCTTGACCGCGGGACGCACCGGGGAGCTGTTTTTT. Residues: CASSLTAGRTGELFF.

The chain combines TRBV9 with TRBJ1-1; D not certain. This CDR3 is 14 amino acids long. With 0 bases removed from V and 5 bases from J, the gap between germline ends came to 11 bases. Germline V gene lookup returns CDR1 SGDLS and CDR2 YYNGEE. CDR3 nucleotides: TGTGCCAGCAGCGTAGATGGTCGGTGGACTGAAGCTTTCTTT. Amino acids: CASSVDGRWTEAFF.

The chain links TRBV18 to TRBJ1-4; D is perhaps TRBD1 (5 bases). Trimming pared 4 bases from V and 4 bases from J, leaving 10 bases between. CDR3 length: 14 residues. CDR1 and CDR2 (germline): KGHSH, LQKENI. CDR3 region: CASSRDSSNEKLFF. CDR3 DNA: TGTGCCAGCTCACGAGACAGCAGTAATGAAAAACTGTTTTTT.

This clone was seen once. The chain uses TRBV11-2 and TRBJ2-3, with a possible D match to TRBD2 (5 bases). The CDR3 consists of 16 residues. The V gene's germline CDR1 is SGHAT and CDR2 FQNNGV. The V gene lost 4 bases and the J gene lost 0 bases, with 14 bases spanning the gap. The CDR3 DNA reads TGTGCCAGCAGCTCCATGGACTCCCCTAGCACAGATACGCAGTATTTT. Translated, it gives CASSSMDSPSTDTQYF.

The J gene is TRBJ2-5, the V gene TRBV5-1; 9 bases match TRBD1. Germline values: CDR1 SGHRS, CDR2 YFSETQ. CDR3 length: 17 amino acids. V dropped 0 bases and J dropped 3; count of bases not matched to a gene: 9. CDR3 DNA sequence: TGCGCCAGCAGCTTGGTTTTTGGGACAGGGATTAAAGAGACCCAGTACTTC. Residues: CASSLVFGTGIKETQYF.

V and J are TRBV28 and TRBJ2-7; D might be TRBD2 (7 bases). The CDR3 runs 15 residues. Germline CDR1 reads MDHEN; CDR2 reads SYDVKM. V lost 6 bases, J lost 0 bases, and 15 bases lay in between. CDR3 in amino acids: CASSEGGDGSYEQYF. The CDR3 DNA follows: TGTGCCAGCAGCGAGGGGGGGGACGGCTCCTACGAGCAGTACTTC.

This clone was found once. The CDR3 region is CASQATDTQYF. In DNA, the CDR3 is TGTGCCAGCCAAGCCACAGATACGCAGTATTTT. This chain uses TRBV6-5 with TRBJ2-3, with D hard to call. Trimming took 8 bases from V and 2 from J, leaving 5 bases between them. The CDR3 covers 11 residues. The germline CDR1 and CDR2 sequences are MNHEY and SVGAGI.

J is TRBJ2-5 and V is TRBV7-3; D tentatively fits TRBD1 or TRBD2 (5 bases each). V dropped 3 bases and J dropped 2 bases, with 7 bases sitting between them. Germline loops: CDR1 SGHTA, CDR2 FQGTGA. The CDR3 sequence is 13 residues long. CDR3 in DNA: TGTGCCAGCAGCTTGGGACGACAAGAGACCCAGTACTTC. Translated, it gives CASSLGRQETQYF.

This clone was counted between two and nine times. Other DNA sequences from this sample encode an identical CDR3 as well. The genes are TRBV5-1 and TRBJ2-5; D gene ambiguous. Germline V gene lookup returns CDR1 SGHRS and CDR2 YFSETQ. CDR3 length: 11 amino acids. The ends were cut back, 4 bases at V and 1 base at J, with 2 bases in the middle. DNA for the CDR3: TGCGCCAGCAGCCTCCAAGAGACCCAGTACTTC. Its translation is CASSLQETQYF.

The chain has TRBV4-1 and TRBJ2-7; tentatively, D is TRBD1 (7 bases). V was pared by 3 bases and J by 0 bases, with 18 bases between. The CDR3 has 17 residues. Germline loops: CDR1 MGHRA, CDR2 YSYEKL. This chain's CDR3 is CASSHQNNRGLSYEQYF. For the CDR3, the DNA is TGCGCCAGCAGCCACCAAAATAACAGGGGACTCTCCTACGAGCAGTACTTC.

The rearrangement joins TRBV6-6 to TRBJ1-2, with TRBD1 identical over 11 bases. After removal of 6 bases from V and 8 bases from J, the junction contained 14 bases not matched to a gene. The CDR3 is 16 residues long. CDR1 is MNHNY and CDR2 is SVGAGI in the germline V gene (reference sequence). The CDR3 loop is CASSRRGQGGMRGYTF. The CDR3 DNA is TGTGCCAGCAGCCGGAGGGGACAGGGGGGTATGAGGGGCTACACCTTC.

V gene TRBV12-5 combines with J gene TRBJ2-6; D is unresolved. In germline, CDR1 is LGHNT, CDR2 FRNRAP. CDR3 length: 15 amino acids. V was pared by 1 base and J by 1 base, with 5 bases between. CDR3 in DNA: TGTGCTAGTGGTTTGGCCTATTCTGGGGCCAACGTCCTGACTTTC. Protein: CASGLAYSGANVLTF.

The DNA of the CDR3 is TGTGCCAGCATCCCAGGTAGTAGTAGAAATGAGCAGTTCTTC. This sequence encodes CASIPGSSRNEQFF. The chain couples TRBV28 to TRBJ2-1; D is uncertain. From germline, CDR1 is MDHEN and CDR2 SYDVKM. Trimming stripped 7 bases from V and 7 bases from J, with 17 bases between. This CDR3 comprises 14 residues.